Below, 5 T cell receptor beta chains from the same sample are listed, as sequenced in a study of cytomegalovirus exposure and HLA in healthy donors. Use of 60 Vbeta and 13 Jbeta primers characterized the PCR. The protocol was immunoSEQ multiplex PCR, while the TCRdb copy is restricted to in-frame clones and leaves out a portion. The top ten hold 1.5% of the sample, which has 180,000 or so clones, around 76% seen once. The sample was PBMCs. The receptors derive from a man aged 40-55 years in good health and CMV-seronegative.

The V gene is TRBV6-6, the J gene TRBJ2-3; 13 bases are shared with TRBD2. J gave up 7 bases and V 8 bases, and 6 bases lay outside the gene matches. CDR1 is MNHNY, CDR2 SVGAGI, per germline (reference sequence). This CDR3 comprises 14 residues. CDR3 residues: CASQGTSGAHTQYF. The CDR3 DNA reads TGTGCCAGCCAGGGGACTAGCGGGGCCCATACGCAGTATTTT.

The CDR3 nucleotides read TGTGCCTGGAGTGAACAGCTGAACACTGAAGCTTTCTTT. Translating it yields CAWSEQLNTEAFF. This chain uses TRBV30 with TRBJ1-1; D is undetermined. V lost 1 base, J lost 0 bases, and 6 bases lay in between. CDR3 size: 13 residues. The germline CDR1 and CDR2 sequences are GTSNPN and SVGIG (reference sequence). Full variable domain (outside the CDR3, taken from reference TRBV30 and TRBJ1-1): SQTIHQWPATLVQPVGSPLSLECTVEGTSNPNLYWYRQAAGRGLQLLFYSVGIGQISSEVPQNLSASRPQDRQFILSSKKLLLSDSGFYLCAWSEQLNTEAFFGQGTRLTVV.

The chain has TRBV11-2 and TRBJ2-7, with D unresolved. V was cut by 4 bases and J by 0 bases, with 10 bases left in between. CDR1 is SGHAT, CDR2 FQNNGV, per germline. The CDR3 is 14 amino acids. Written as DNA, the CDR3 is TGTGCCAGCAGCTCCATCTTCAGCTCCTACGAGCAGTACTTC. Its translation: CASSSIFSSYEQYF.

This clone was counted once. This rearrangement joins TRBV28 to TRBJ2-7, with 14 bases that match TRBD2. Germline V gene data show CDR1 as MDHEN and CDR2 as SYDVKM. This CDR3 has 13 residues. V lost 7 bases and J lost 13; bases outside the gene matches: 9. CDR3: CASTQGTSGGLYF. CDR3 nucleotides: TGTGCCAGCACCCAGGGGACTAGCGGGGGCCTCTACTTC.

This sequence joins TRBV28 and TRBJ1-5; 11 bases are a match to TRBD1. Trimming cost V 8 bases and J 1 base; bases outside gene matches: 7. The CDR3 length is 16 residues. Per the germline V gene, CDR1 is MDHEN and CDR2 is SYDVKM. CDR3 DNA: TGTGCCAGCGTAGACTGGGACAGGGGGAGCAATCAGCCCCAGCATTTT. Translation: CASVDWDRGSNQPQHF. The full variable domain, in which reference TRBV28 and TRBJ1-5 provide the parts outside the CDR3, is DVKVTQSSRYLVKRTGEKVFLECVQDMDHENMFWYRQDPGLGLRLIYFSYDVKMKEKGDIPEGYSVSREKKERFSLILESASTNQTSMYLCASVDWDRGSNQPQHFGDGTRLSIL.